Shown below are 22 T cell receptor beta chains from a single sample sequenced in a study of blood T cell repertoires in COVID-19. Only in-frame clones appear in the TCRdb table, and some are missing; sequencing was by immunoSEQ multiplex PCR. This sample has 400,000 to 450,000 clones, with just over 85% found just once. The sequenced sample consisted of peripheral blood. The receptors shown here come from a woman in her 30s with active or convalescent COVID-19.

The chain has TRBV27 and TRBJ1-5, with TRBD1 identical over 12 bases. The trim removed 2 bases at V and 1 base at J, leaving 6 bases unmatched. CDR3 length equals 18 residues. In germline, CDR1 is MNHEY, CDR2 SMNVEV (reference sequence). The CDR3 DNA reads as TGTGCCAGCAGTTTACTAGCGGGGACAGGGGGCAGCAATCAGCCCCAGCATTTT. This sequence encodes CASSLLAGTGGSNQPQHF.

V usage is TRBV10-3 and J usage is TRBJ2-6; 7 bases fit TRBD1. Per the germline V gene, CDR1 is ENHRY and CDR2 is SYGVKD. V trimming: 8 bases; J trimming: 0 bases; junction bases outside the gene matches: 10. This CDR3 is 17 amino acids long. CDR3 residues: CAIGPTGLSSGANVLTF. The CDR3 nucleotides read TGTGCCATCGGACCGACAGGGCTGAGCTCTGGGGCCAACGTCCTGACTTTC.

This clone appeared a single time. This CDR3 reads CASSLLTTQQFF. CDR3 DNA: TGTGCCAGCAGCTTGCTAACTACCCAGCAGTTCTTC. The V and J genes are TRBV5-4 and TRBJ2-1; unclear D gene. The length of the CDR3 is 12 residues. Germline V lookup: CDR1 SGHNT, CDR2 YYREEE (reference sequence). V was cut by 1 base and J by 11 bases, with 10 bases left in between. Drawing the rest from reference TRBV5-4 and TRBJ2-1, the complete variable domain is ETGVTQSPTHLIKTRGQQVTLRCSSQSGHNTVSWYQQALGQGPQFIFQYYREEENGRGNFPPRFSGLQFPNYSSELNVNALELDDSALYLCASSLLTTQQFFGPGTRLTVL.

This clone was counted only a few times. The chain recombines TRBV19 with TRBJ2-7, with 7 bases matching TRBD1. Germline CDR1 LNHDA, CDR2 SQIVND (reference sequence). The V and J ends lost 4 bases and 0 bases, in that order; junction bases with no gene match: 9. The CDR3 consists of 16 residues. CDR3 DNA: TGTGCCAGTAGTACACCGACAGGGACACACTCCTACGAGCAGTACTTC. Encoded protein: CASSTPTGTHSYEQYF.

This clone appeared a single time. The chain links TRBV12-5 to TRBJ1-1; TRBD1 matches at 7 bases. The germline gives CDR1 LGHNT, CDR2 FRNRAP. CDR3 size: 15 residues. The V segment lost 1 base and the J segment 3 bases; nucleotides outside the gene matches: 5. The CDR3 is CASGLEWTGHTEAFF. For the CDR3, the DNA is TGTGCTAGTGGTTTGGAATGGACAGGTCACACTGAAGCTTTCTTT. The whole variable domain, filled in from reference TRBV12-5 and TRBJ1-1, reads DARVTQTPRHKVTEMGQEVTMRCQPILGHNTVFWYRQTMMQGLELLAYFRNRAPLDDSGMPKDRFSAEMPDATLATLKIQPSEPRDSAVYFCASGLEWTGHTEAFFGQGTRLTVV.

The chain is built from TRBV30 and TRBJ1-2; D unresolved. Germline V gene sequence: CDR1 GTSNPN, CDR2 SVGIG (reference sequence). This CDR3 has 12 residues. The germline V and J ends were trimmed by 5 bases and 1 base, with 8 bases remaining between them. The DNA of the CDR3 is TGTGCCTGGTCCCCCAGTAACTATGGCTACACCTTC. It specifies CAWSPSNYGYTF.

The rearrangement links TRBV29-1 to TRBJ1-1; D remains unclear. The V end lost 3 bases, the J end lost 0 bases, and 8 bases lay between the germline ends. CDR3 size: 13 residues. From germline, CDR1 is SQVTM and CDR2 ANQGSEA. In DNA, the CDR3 is TGCAGCGTTGAGCCGGTGCTGAACACTGAAGCTTTCTTT. Encoded protein: CSVEPVLNTEAFF.

The V call is TRBV10-1, the J call TRBJ1-1, with 7 bases identical to TRBD1. The CDR3 runs to 13 residues. J was trimmed by 6 bases and V by 7 bases; bases with no gene match: 8. The germline V gene has CDR1 WNHNN and CDR2 SYGVQD (reference sequence). The CDR3 spells CASTATGFSEAFF. The CDR3 region has the DNA TGCGCCAGCACGGCGACAGGGTTCTCTGAAGCTTTCTTT.

V is TRBV5-4 and J is TRBJ2-3; 9 positions match TRBD2. Germline V gene sequence: CDR1 SGHNT, CDR2 YYREEE (reference sequence). With V trimmed by 2 bases and J by 0 bases, 1 base remained unmatched. The CDR3 covers 15 residues. The DNA for the CDR3 is TGTGCCAGCAGCTTTAGCGGGGGAAGCACAGATACGCAGTATTTT. Translated: CASSFSGGSTDTQYF.

This clone has just one count. The CDR3 here is CASSSGQGGTGGYTF. The CDR3, as DNA: TGTGCCAGCAGCAGTGGACAGGGGGGTACTGGTGGCTACACCTTC. The J gene is TRBJ1-2, the V gene TRBV7-2, with 10 nucleotides matching TRBD1. CDR1 is SGHTA, CDR2 FQGNSA, per germline. The junction had 10 bases not matched to a gene; V was cut back by 5 bases and J by 7 bases. The CDR3 is 15 residues long.

The genes are TRBV5-1 and TRBJ2-1; the D gene is possibly TRBD2 (6 bases). Per germline, CDR1 SGHRS and CDR2 YFSETQ. The CDR3 runs to 14 residues. V gave up 0 bases and J gave up 5 bases, with 9 bases separating them. CDR3 coding DNA: TGCGCCAGCAGCTTGGGTGGAGGGGACAATGAGCAGTTCTTC. Its protein is CASSLGGGDNEQFF. The full variable domain, rest sourced from reference TRBV5-1 and TRBJ2-1, is KAGVTQTPRYLIKTRGQQVTLSCSPISGHRSVSWYQQTPGQGLQFLFEYFSETQRNKGNFPGRFSGRQFSNSRSEMNVSTLELGDSALYLCASSLGGGDNEQFFGPGTRLTVL.

This clone has a single count. The V call is TRBV13, the J call TRBJ1-6; D ambiguous. The CDR3 is 14 amino acids. V lost 5 bases and J lost 11, with 16 bases in between. Germline CDR1 and CDR2: PRHDT and FYEKMQ (reference sequence). The DNA of the CDR3 is TGTGCCAGCAGCCCCGTTGGGCCGCTTACACCCCTCCACTTT. Protein sequence: CASSPVGPLTPLHF.

The chain is built from TRBV6-1 and TRBJ1-5; maybe TRBD1 (6 bases). V was clipped by 3 bases and J by 7 bases, with 13 bases between them. There are 14 residues in the CDR3. Germline V gene sequence: CDR1 MNHNS, CDR2 SASEGT. The DNA of the CDR3 is TGTGCCAGCAGTGAGAGGGGGGGTCTCCAGCCCCAGCATTTT. This sequence encodes CASSERGGLQPQHF.

The CDR3 DNA sequence: TGTGCCAGCAGCCATCCCCCCGGCACAGATACGCAGTATTTT. This sequence encodes CASSHPPGTDTQYF. The chain employs TRBV3-1 (or the pseudogene TRBV3-2) and TRBJ2-3; D remains unclear. CDR1 and CDR2 (germline): LGHDT, YNNKEL (reference sequence). The CDR3 length is 14 residues. Trimming left V 3 bases short and J 1 base short, with 8 bases between.

The V gene is TRBV21-1, the J gene TRBJ1-6; TRBD1 reflects the table's D call only, with no check against the DNA. TRBV21-1 is annotated as a pseudogene. The CDR3 consists of 18 residues. CDR3 sequence: CASARGNWKESYNSPLHF. CDR3 coding DNA: TGTGCCAGCGCCAGGGGAAACTGGAAGGAGTCCTATAATTCACCCCTCCACTTT.

The chain links TRBV5-1 to TRBJ1-1; TRBD1 aligns across 12 bases. The germline V gene encodes CDR1 SGHRS and CDR2 YFSETQ. V trimming: 4 bases; J trimming: 4 bases; junction bases outside the gene matches: 11. The CDR3 is 17 amino acids. The CDR3 bases are TGCGCCAGCAGCCCCGGGACAGGGGGCGCGCACTCCACTGAAGCTTTCTTT. This codes for CASSPGTGGAHSTEAFF.

This rearrangement joins TRBV25-1 to TRBJ1-6; unclear D gene. The V end lost 4 bases, the J end lost 6 bases, and 13 bases lay between the germline ends. The CDR3 is 15 amino acids. Germline V lookup: CDR1 MGHDK, CDR2 SYGVNS. CDR3 nucleotide sequence: TGTGCCAGCAGTGCCTCACCGGGAGTTAATTCACCCCTCCACTTT. Amino acids: CASSASPGVNSPLHF.

This chain's CDR3 is CASGSATGIVLGYTF. The CDR3 DNA is TGTGCTAGTGGGTCCGCAACAGGGATCGTCCTTGGCTACACCTTC. The V gene is TRBV12-5, the J gene TRBJ1-2, with D perhaps matching TRBD1 (6 bases). Germline CDR1 reads LGHNT; CDR2 reads FRNRAP. V lost 6 bases and J 7 bases, leaving 21 bases between the germline ends. This CDR3 spans 15 amino acids.

The CDR3 sequence is CASTWTGSLWNTEAFF. As DNA, the CDR3 is TGTGCCAGTACATGGACAGGGAGTCTTTGGAACACTGAAGCTTTCTTT. This sequence joins TRBV19 and TRBJ1-1, with 8 bases fitting TRBD1. After removal of 7 bases from V and 1 base from J, the junction contained 11 bases not matched to a gene. The CDR3 contains 16 residues. CDR1 is LNHDA, CDR2 SQIVND, per germline (reference sequence).

In DNA, the CDR3 is TGTGCTAGTGGTGCGAATACCCCGGGAGATACGCAGTATTTT. Translation gives CASGANTPGDTQYF. The rearrangement links TRBV12-5 to TRBJ2-3; D unresolved. Germline CDR1 reads LGHNT; CDR2 reads FRNRAP. This CDR3 comprises 14 residues. V lost 5 bases and J lost 5, with 14 bases in between. Combining the CDR3 with reference TRBV12-5 and TRBJ2-3 gives the whole variable domain DARVTQTPRHKVTEMGQEVTMRCQPILGHNTVFWYRQTMMQGLELLAYFRNRAPLDDSGMPKDRFSAEMPDATLATLKIQPSEPRDSAVYFCASGANTPGDTQYFGPGTRLTVL.

The chain has TRBV6-1 and TRBJ2-3, with TRBD1 matching 10 bases. Germline V lookup: CDR1 MNHNS, CDR2 SASEGT. The CDR3 is 20 residues long. The J segment lost 1 base and the V segment lost 4 bases, leaving 17 bases of the junction unmatched. The CDR3 protein is CASSGLWDRGFDGGTDTQYF. CDR3 DNA sequence: TGTGCCAGCAGTGGACTTTGGGACAGGGGCTTCGATGGAGGCACAGATACGCAGTATTTT.

The chain combines TRBV2 with TRBJ1-2, with D perhaps TRBD1 (5 bases). Germline V CDR1 and CDR2: SNHLY, FYNNEI. This CDR3 contains 13 residues. V was cut by 6 bases and J by 6 bases, with 14 bases left in between. The CDR3, as DNA: TGTGCCAGCAGGGACACGGCCCCGCATGGCTACACCTTC. This translates into CASRDTAPHGYTF.